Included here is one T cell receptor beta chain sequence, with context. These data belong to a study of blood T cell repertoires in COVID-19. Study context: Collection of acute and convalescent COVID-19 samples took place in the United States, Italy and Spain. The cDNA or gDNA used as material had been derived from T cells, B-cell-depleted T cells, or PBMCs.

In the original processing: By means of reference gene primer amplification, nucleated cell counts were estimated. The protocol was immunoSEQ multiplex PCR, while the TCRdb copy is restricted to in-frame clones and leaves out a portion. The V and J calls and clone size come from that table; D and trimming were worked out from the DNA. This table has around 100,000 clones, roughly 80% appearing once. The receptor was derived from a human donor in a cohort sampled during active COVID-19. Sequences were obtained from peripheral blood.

This chain's CDR3 is CARSCAGSNYEQYF. Written as DNA, the CDR3 is TGTGCCAGAAGCTGCGCCGGGAGTAACTACGAGCAGTACTTC. The chain couples TRBV5-3 to TRBJ2-7, with TRBD2 as a possible D gene (6 bases). TRBV5-3 is an ORF, with its function uncertain. The V and J ends lost 3 bases and 3 bases respectively, with 13 bases between them. This CDR3 region has 14 residues.